This T cell receptor beta chain was documented in a study of breast tumors, draining lymph nodes, adjacent tissues. TCRdb reanalysed the multiplex PCR reads using MiXCR and keeps one entry per CDR3 protein. This sample carries under 80,000 distinct CDR3 sequences, around two fifths of them seen once, and the ten largest clones take more than 7.5%. This clonotype was seen at least ten times. The CDR3 runs to 12 residues. Germline V gene lookup returns CDR1 MNHEY and CDR2 SVGAGI. With 9 bases removed from V and 4 bases from J, the gap between germline ends came to 10 bases. This TCR was sampled from a female donor with breast cancer. Some clones in this sample may be carry-over from other donors' samples. This chain joins TRBV6-5 and TRBJ1-3; D is possibly TRBD1 (5 bases). The material sequenced was breast tumor tissue. The CDR3 loop is CASSGSGNTIYF. CDR3 coding DNA: TGTGCCAGTTCAGGGTCAGGAAACACCATATATTTT.